This TCR beta chain was captured by sequencing in a study of OX40 agonist ivuxolimab in advanced cancers. Of note for this clone: The antigen is undetermined.

Study-level points and caveats: Among expanded peripheral T cells, antigen specificity went undetermined.

The CDR3 sequence is 17 residues long. V lost 4 bases and J lost 4; bases outside the gene matches: 11. CDR1 and CDR2 from the germline V gene are MNHEY and SMNVEV (reference sequence). Method: immunoSEQ multiplex PCR; TCRdb's copy keeps in-frame clones and lacks some. The data contain 97,000 or so clones, around 90% of them singletons. The chain employs TRBV27 and TRBJ2-1; 9 nucleotides align to TRBD1. The sample consisted of CD4+ or CD8+ T cells sorted from blood, taken in a trial of the OX40 agonist ivuxolimab. This receptor was identified in an adult with an advanced solid tumor such as melanoma, head and neck, liver or kidney cancer. The CDR3 is CASSSKKTGGAYNEQFF. The CDR3 DNA sequence: TGTGCCAGCAGTTCGAAAAAAACAGGGGGCGCTTACAATGAGCAGTTCTTC.